Below, 16 T cell receptor beta chains from the same sample are listed, as sequenced in a study of T cell responses to AZD1222 COVID-19 vaccine. Some clones are missing from TCRdb's copy, which holds only in-frame ones; the method was immunoSEQ multiplex PCR. The repertoire holds 53,000 or so clones, with around 83% as singletons. This material consisted of peripheral blood, taken on day 0 of MenACWY control vaccination. The receptors shown here come from an adult in good health.

The rearrangement links TRBV7-2 to TRBJ2-5; D is unresolved. CDR1 is SGHTA, CDR2 FQGNSA, per germline. The CDR3 contains 13 residues. Trimming pared 1 base from V and 2 bases from J, leaving 5 bases between. The CDR3 here is CASSLVRQETQYF. CDR3 DNA: TGTGCCAGCAGCTTAGTCCGGCAAGAGACCCAGTACTTC.

The CDR3 DNA reads as TGTGCCAGCTCACCACAGGGGGGAAGTTCACCCCTCCACTTT. Amino acids: CASSPQGGSSPLHF. V and J are TRBV18 and TRBJ1-6; D is possibly TRBD1 (6 bases). Germline CDR1 and CDR2: KGHSH and LQKENI. This CDR3 spans 14 amino acids. The germline V and J ends were trimmed by 1 base and 9 bases, with 10 bases remaining between them.

J is TRBJ1-1 and V is TRBV11-2; the match to TRBD1 covers 10 bases. The germline V gene encodes CDR1 SGHAT and CDR2 FQNNGV. Unmatched junction bases numbered 4, after V lost 1 base and J lost 2 bases. CDR3 length equals 16 residues. The CDR3 coding sequence is TGTGCCAGCAGCTTAGGACAGGGGGCGTTTAACACTGAAGCTTTCTTT. This translates into CASSLGQGAFNTEAFF.

This clone was picked up a small number of times. V and J are TRBV11-1 and TRBJ2-7, with 10 bases lining up with TRBD1. J lost 7 bases, V lost 5 bases, and 5 bases had no gene match. CDR1 is SGHAT, CDR2 FQDESV, per germline (reference sequence). CDR3 size: 13 residues. CDR3 loop: CASSRTGGQEQYF. The CDR3 DNA reads TGTGCCAGCAGCAGGACAGGGGGTCAAGAGCAGTACTTC.

The V call is TRBV18, the J call TRBJ2-3; D is undetermined. Germline CDR1 KGHSH, CDR2 LQKENI. Trimming took 2 bases from V and 5 from J, leaving 5 bases between them. CDR3 length equals 12 residues. As DNA, the CDR3 is TGTGCCAGCTCACCAGGGAAAGATACGCAGTATTTT. Translation: CASSPGKDTQYF.

The chain carries TRBV14 and TRBJ2-3, with a possible D match to TRBD1 (6 bases). The germline V and J ends were trimmed by 2 bases and 1 base, with 10 bases remaining between them. Per the germline V gene, CDR1 is SGHDN and CDR2 is FVKESK. The CDR3 consists of 15 residues. DNA for the CDR3: TGTGCCAGCAGCCAACAGGGGTGGGGCACAGATACGCAGTATTTT. It encodes CASSQQGWGTDTQYF.

The CDR3 nucleotides are TGTGCCAGTAGTATGCTGCTGGGGCCTGGTACTGAAGCTTTCTTT. It codes for CASSMLLGPGTEAFF. The V gene is TRBV19, the J gene TRBJ1-1; the D gene is possibly TRBD1 (5 bases). The V end lost 3 bases, the J end lost 5 bases, and 16 bases lay between the germline ends. Per germline, CDR1 LNHDA and CDR2 SQIVND (reference sequence). This CDR3 is 15 amino acids long.

This sequence joins TRBV27 and TRBJ2-1; D ambiguous. CDR3 length equals 13 residues. V lost 1 base to trimming and J lost 6 bases, with 7 bases between them. Germline CDR1 reads MNHEY; CDR2 reads SMNVEV (reference sequence). This chain's CDR3 is CASSLLGSNEQFF. As DNA, the CDR3 is TGTGCCAGCAGTTTATTAGGAAGCAATGAGCAGTTCTTC.

The rearrangement uses TRBV5-1 and TRBJ1-4, with 7 bases identical to TRBD1. V dropped 3 bases and J dropped 8; count of bases not matched to a gene: 13. In germline, CDR1 is SGHRS, CDR2 YFSETQ. The CDR3 runs to 16 residues. The CDR3 DNA reads as TGCGCCAGCAGCTCAGGGGGACTAGGCTTTGTCGAAAAACTGTTTTTT. The encoded protein is CASSSGGLGFVEKLFF.

The gene calls are TRBV2 and TRBJ2-2, with unresolved D. Germline assignment: CDR1 SNHLY and CDR2 FYNNEI. V lost 6 bases to trimming and J lost 0 bases, with 8 bases between them. The CDR3 spans 14 residues. The CDR3 region has the DNA TGTGCCAGCAGAGGCGGCGCGAACACCGGGGAGCTGTTTTTT. Its translation is CASRGGANTGELFF.

This clone was seen a few times. The V call is TRBV27, the J call TRBJ1-3, with D possibly matching TRBD1 (5 bases). Germline V CDR1 and CDR2: MNHEY, SMNVEV (reference sequence). Trimming pared 6 bases from V and 9 bases from J, leaving 15 bases between. The CDR3 loop spans 13 amino acids. CDR3 sequence reads: CASRMNEGSTIYF. The CDR3 DNA reads as TGTGCCAGCAGGATGAACGAGGGGAGCACCATATATTTT.

The V call is TRBV28, the J call TRBJ2-2; 12 bases are shared with TRBD2. The germline V gene encodes CDR1 MDHEN and CDR2 SYDVKM. V shed 10 bases and J 5 bases; nucleotides not matched to a gene: 26. The length of the CDR3 is 21 residues. DNA for the CDR3: TGTGCCACCGACCGAACCAGGGGCTGGACTAGCGGGAAAGGTCAAACCGGGGAGCTGTTTTTT. Protein: CATDRTRGWTSGKGQTGELFF.

This chain links TRBV7-2 with TRBJ1-1, with 7 bases fitting TRBD1. The junction had 4 bases not matched to a gene; V was cut back by 1 base and J by 2 bases. CDR1 SGHTA and CDR2 FQGNSA come from the germline V gene. The CDR3 is made up of 15 amino acids. CDR3 bases: TGTGCCAGCAGCTTAGAAGGGACAGCAAACACTGAAGCTTTCTTT. Translation: CASSLEGTANTEAFF.

This clone came up once. This chain joins TRBV4-3 and TRBJ2-3; D remains ambiguous. Deletions cut 0 bases from V and 2 bases from J, with 6 bases between. CDR1 is LGHNA and CDR2 is YSLEER in the germline V gene. This CDR3 contains 14 residues. The CDR3 loop is CASSQDPNTDTQYF. CDR3 nucleotides: TGCGCCAGCAGCCAAGACCCTAACACAGATACGCAGTATTTT.

V usage is TRBV12-3 or TRBV12-4 and J usage is TRBJ2-7; D unclear. Deletions cut 4 bases from V and 6 bases from J, with 7 bases between. This CDR3 contains 11 residues. The CDR3 DNA follows: TGTGCCAGCAGTTCTATAGGCGAGCAGTACTTC. Its protein product is CASSSIGEQYF.

The V gene is TRBV25-1, the J gene TRBJ2-3; perhaps TRBD2 as D (5 bases). CDR3 length equals 15 residues. The germline gives CDR1 MGHDK, CDR2 SYGVNS. V was trimmed by 3 bases and J by 3 bases, leaving 13 bases between them. CDR3 region: CASSESEGETDTQYF. The DNA for the CDR3 is TGTGCCAGCAGTGAGTCCGAGGGAGAAACAGATACGCAGTATTTT.